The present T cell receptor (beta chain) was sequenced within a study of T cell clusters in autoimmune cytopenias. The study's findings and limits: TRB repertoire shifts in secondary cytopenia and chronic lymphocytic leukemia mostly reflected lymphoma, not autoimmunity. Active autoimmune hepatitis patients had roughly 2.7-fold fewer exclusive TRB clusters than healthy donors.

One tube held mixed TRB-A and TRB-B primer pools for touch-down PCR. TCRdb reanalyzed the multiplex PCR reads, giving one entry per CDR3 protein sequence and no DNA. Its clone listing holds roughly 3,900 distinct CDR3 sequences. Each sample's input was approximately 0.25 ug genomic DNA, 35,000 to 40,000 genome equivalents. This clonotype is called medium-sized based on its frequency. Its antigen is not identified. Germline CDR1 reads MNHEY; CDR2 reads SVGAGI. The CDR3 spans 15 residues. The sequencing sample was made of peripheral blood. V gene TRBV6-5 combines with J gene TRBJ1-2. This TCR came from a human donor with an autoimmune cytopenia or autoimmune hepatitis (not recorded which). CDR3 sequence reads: CASSYSAGTNYGYTF.